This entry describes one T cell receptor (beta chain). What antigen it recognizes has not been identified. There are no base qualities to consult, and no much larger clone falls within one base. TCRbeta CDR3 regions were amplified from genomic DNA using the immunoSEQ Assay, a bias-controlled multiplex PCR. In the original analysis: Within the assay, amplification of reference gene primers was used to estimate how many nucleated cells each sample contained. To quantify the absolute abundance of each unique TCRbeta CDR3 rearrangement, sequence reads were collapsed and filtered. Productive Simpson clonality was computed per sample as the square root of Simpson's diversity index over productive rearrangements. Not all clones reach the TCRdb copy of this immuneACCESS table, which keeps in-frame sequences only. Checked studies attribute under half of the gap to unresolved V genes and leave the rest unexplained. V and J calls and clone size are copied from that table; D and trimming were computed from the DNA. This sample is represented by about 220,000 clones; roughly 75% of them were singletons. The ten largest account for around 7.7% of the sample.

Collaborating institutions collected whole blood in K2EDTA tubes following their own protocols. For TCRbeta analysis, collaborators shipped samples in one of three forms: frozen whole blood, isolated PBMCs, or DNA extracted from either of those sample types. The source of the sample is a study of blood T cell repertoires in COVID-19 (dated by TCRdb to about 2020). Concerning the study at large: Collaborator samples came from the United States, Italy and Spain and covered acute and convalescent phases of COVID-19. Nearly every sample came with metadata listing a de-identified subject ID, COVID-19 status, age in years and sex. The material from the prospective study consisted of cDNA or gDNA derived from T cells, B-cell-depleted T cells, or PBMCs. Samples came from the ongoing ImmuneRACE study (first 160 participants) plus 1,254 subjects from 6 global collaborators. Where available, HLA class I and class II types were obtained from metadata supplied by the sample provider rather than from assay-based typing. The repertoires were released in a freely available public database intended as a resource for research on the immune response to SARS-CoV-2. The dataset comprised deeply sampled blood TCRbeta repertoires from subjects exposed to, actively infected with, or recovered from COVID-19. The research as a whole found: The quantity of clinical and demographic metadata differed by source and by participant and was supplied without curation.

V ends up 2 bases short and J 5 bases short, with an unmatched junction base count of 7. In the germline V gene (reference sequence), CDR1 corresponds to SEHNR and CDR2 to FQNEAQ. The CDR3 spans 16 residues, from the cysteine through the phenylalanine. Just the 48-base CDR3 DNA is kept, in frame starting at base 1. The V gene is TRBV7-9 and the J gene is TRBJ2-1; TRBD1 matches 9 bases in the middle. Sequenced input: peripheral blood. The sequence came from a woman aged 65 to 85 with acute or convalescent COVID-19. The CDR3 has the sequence CASSLLGQGRHNEQFF. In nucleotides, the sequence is TGTGCCAGCAGCTTATTAGGACAGGGGAGGCACAATGAGCAGTTCTTC.